This is a list of T cell receptor beta chains from one sample in a study of CD8 T cells in Susac syndrome. TCRdb passed the immunoSEQ multiplex PCR reads through MiXCR, listing each CDR3 protein once. This table has more than 110,000 distinct CDR3 sequences, 95% appearing once. The sample comprised CD4+ T cells from PBMCs. These receptors all come from a human donor with Susac syndrome. Each CDR3 is given with its conserved first and last residue. A D gene is named only where the DNA matches it firmly. Clone size is shown for a subset of rows, as once, few, many or a class of expanded clone.

CDR3nt | CDR3aa | v_gene | abundance | j_gene | d_gene
TGTGCCAGCAGTTTCAGCGGCCCCTACGAGCAGTACTTC | CASSFSGPYEQYF | TRBV27 | once | TRBJ2-7 | .
TGTGCCAGCAGCCTGGGACTAGCTTTTCTCACCGGGGAGCTGTTTTTT | CASSLGLAFLTGELFF | TRBV5-4 | . | TRBJ2-2 | TRBD2
TGTGCCACCAGCAGAGACCAGGGCCCCTACGAGCAGTACTTC | CATSRDQGPYEQYF | TRBV15 | . | TRBJ2-7 | .
TGCAGCCTAGAGGGGCAGAACAACTATGGCTACACCTTC | CSLEGQNNYGYTF | TRBV29-1 | . | TRBJ1-2 | .
TGTGCCAGCAGCCCCCGGGACAGGGGGCCTGGTGGCTACACCTTC | CASSPRDRGPGGYTF | TRBV7-2 | . | TRBJ1-2 | TRBD1
TGTGCCAGCAGTTTATCACTAGGACGCACAGATACGCAGTATTTT | CASSLSLGRTDTQYF | TRBV12-3/TRBV12-4 | . | TRBJ2-3 | .
TGTGCCAGCAGTGATTGGCTGACTAGCAGGTCCTACAATGAGCAGTTCTTC | CASSDWLTSRSYNEQFF | TRBV2 | . | TRBJ2-1 | TRBD2
TGCAGTGCTAGCGGACTAGCGGTTCGCACAGATACGCAGTATTTT | CSASGLAVRTDTQYF | TRBV20-1 | once | TRBJ2-3 | TRBD2
TGTGCCAGCGCAGGGCATATACCCAATGAGCAGTTCTTC | CASAGHIPNEQFF | TRBV12-3/TRBV12-4 | . | TRBJ2-1 | .
TGCAGCGTTGAGGAACGGTCCCGCTCCTACAATGAGCAGTTCTTC | CSVEERSRSYNEQFF | TRBV29-1 | . | TRBJ2-1 | .
TGTGCCTGGAGTCCTCTCGACAGGCTGAACACTGAAGCTTTCTTT | CAWSPLDRLNTEAFF | TRBV30 | . | TRBJ1-1 | .
TGTGCCAGCAGTTACGAGACAGGGGGATACAATGAGCAGTTCTTC | CASSYETGGYNEQFF | TRBV6-5 | once | TRBJ2-1 | TRBD1
TGTGCCAGCAGCCAAGAGGGCAGGGGGCGAGAGCAGTACTTC | CASSQEGRGREQYF | TRBV3-1 | . | TRBJ2-7 | TRBD1
TGCAGCGTTGTGGGGACAGGGAACACTGAAGCTTTCTTT | CSVVGTGNTEAFF | TRBV29-1 | once | TRBJ1-1 | TRBD1
TGTGCCAGCAGCTTGGAAATGGGGGTAACGAACACTGAAGCTTTCTTT | CASSLEMGVTNTEAFF | TRBV5-8 | . | TRBJ1-1 | .
TGTGCCAGCAGACAACTAGCGGGAGGCTACAATGAGCAGTTCTTC | CASRQLAGGYNEQFF | TRBV6-2/TRBV6-3 | . | TRBJ2-1 | TRBD2
TGTGCCAGCAGCTTACCGGGACTAGGTGATTCTGGGGCCAACGTCCTGACTTTC | CASSLPGLGDSGANVLTF | TRBV7-6 | . | TRBJ2-6 | TRBD2
TGCAGCGGCAACAGGGCACGGGAAAACTGGGACACTGAAGCTTTCTTT | CSGNRARENWDTEAFF | TRBV29-1 | . | TRBJ1-1 | .
TGTGCCAGCTCACCAGAGGCAGCCCTCAATCAGCCCCAGCATTTT | CASSPEAALNQPQHF | TRBV18 | . | TRBJ1-5 | .
TGTGCCAGCAGTGAAGCGTGGCAGGGGGTCACGGACACTGAAGCTTTCTTT | CASSEAWQGVTDTEAFF | TRBV2 | once | TRBJ1-1 | TRBD1
TGCGCCAGCAGCCATCTGGTGCAGGGGAGGGGGGGCACTGAAGCTTTCTTT | CASSHLVQGRGGTEAFF | TRBV4-1 | once | TRBJ1-1 | .
TGTGCCAGCAGTTTGGGACAGGGAAAAGAGACCCAGTACTTC | CASSLGQGKETQYF | TRBV12-3/TRBV12-4 | few | TRBJ2-5 | TRBD1
TGCGCCAGCAGCTTGGCCCGGTTCGTCCTGACTTTC | CASSLARFVLTF | TRBV5-1 | . | TRBJ2-6 | .
TGCGCCAGCAAGAAAGGGTCGAGCAATCAGCCCCAGCATTTT | CASKKGSSNQPQHF | TRBV10-2 | . | TRBJ1-5 | .
TGTGCCACCAGTGATCCCGGGACAGGGAACACCGGGGAGCTGTTTTTT | CATSDPGTGNTGELFF | TRBV24-1 | . | TRBJ2-2 | TRBD1
TGCAGTGCCTCCTTGGGCGTTAGGTTGGAGAATGGCTACACCTTC | CSASLGVRLENGYTF | TRBV20-1 | . | TRBJ1-2 | .
TGCAGTGCTTCTCAAACTCTGCGGGCTTTCTTT | CSASQTLRAFF | TRBV20-1 | . | TRBJ1-1 | .
TGTGCCTGGAGTAAGGGAATGAACACTGAAGCTTTCTTT | CAWSKGMNTEAFF | TRBV30 | . | TRBJ1-1 | .
TGTGCCAGCAGCTTCCTAGCGGGGACGGGGGAGCAGTACTTC | CASSFLAGTGEQYF | TRBV7-2 | once | TRBJ2-7 | TRBD2
TGTGCCACCAGCATTTACGGGAGGAATGAAAAACTGTTTTTT | CATSIYGRNEKLFF | TRBV15 | . | TRBJ1-4 | .
TGTGCCAGCTCACACCGGGACAGGGGGCGAATTGGAGCTAACTATGGCTACACCTTC | CASSHRDRGRIGANYGYTF | TRBV18 | . | TRBJ1-2 | TRBD1
TGTGCCAGCAGTGAGGGGAGGCCTCAGCCCCAGCATTTT | CASSEGRPQPQHF | TRBV2 | . | TRBJ1-5 | .
TGCAGCGTGACTAGCGGGATAGCGTACGAGCAGTACTTC | CSVTSGIAYEQYF | TRBV29-1 | once | TRBJ2-7 | TRBD2
TGTGCCAGCAGTTTAGCAAGAAATGAGCAGTTCTTC | CASSLARNEQFF | TRBV12-3/TRBV12-4 | . | TRBJ2-1 | .
TGTGCCACCAGTGAGGCGGGAATCGGCGCTTACAATGAGCAGTTCTTC | CATSEAGIGAYNEQFF | TRBV24-1 | . | TRBJ2-1 | .
TGCAGTGCCCGTGGACCCTCCACAGATACGCAGTATTTT | CSARGPSTDTQYF | TRBV20-1 | . | TRBJ2-3 | .
TGTGCCACCAGCAGGAGGGGACGGACAGGTGCTAACTATGGCTACACCTTC | CATSRRGRTGANYGYTF | TRBV15 | . | TRBJ1-2 | TRBD1
TGTGCCACCAGCAGAGCCACCGGAGGAGACACTGAAGCTTTCTTT | CATSRATGGDTEAFF | TRBV15 | . | TRBJ1-1 | .
TGCAGCGTTGCTCTAGCGGGAGGGAATACGCAGTATTTT | CSVALAGGNTQYF | TRBV29-1 | . | TRBJ2-3 | TRBD2
TGCAGCGTAGCGGACAGGGGCGACTCTGGAAACACCATATATTTT | CSVADRGDSGNTIYF | TRBV29-1 | . | TRBJ1-3 | TRBD1
TGCGCCAGCAGTCAATCGCAGCGGGGGGGCGTAAGGCAGTACTTC | CASSQSQRGGVRQYF | TRBV23-1 | . | TRBJ2-7 | TRBD2
TGTGCCAGCAGTTCGGGGGCTAGCAGGTTGGAGACCCAGTACTTC | CASSSGASRLETQYF | TRBV12-3/TRBV12-4 | . | TRBJ2-5 | .
TGTGCCAGCAGTATAAGTCGACAGGGGGATCTCACACTGTTTTTT | CASSISRQGDLTLFF | TRBV27 | . | TRBJ1-4 | TRBD1
TGTGCCAGTAGCGCTTTTGGGAACACTGAAGCTTTCTTT | CASSAFGNTEAFF | TRBV19 | . | TRBJ1-1 | .
TGCGCCAGCAGCTTGATTCCCGGCGGGCAAGAGACCCAGTACTTC | CASSLIPGGQETQYF | TRBV5-1 | . | TRBJ2-5 | .
TGCAGTGCTGCCGGGACAGGGGCGTACGAGCAGTACTTC | CSAAGTGAYEQYF | TRBV20-1 | . | TRBJ2-7 | TRBD1
TGCAGTGCTAGATTGTCGGAGGATGAGCAGTTCTTC | CSARLSEDEQFF | TRBV20-1 | . | TRBJ2-1 | .
TGTGCCAGCAAAGGGACAGTAACCTACGAGCAGTACTTC | CASKGTVTYEQYF | TRBV28 | . | TRBJ2-7 | TRBD1
TGTGCCAGCAGCCCCCAACAAGGCAGGGGGCGCGAGAATGAGCAGTTCTTC | CASSPQQGRGRENEQFF | TRBV7-9 | . | TRBJ2-1 | TRBD1
TGTGCCAGCAGCCCTACGACCTATGGCTACACCTTC | CASSPTTYGYTF | TRBV3-1 | . | TRBJ1-2 | .
TGTGCCTGGAGAACGTCCGGGGGCGACTATGGCTACACCTTC | CAWRTSGGDYGYTF | TRBV30 | . | TRBJ1-2 | .
TGTGCCAGCAGTCGGACAGGCGTCTACGAGCAGTACTTC | CASSRTGVYEQYF | TRBV6-5 | . | TRBJ2-7 | TRBD1